This T cell receptor beta chain is drawn from a study of cytomegalovirus exposure and HLA in healthy donors. Study-level background: Earlier sequencing of some 190 million T cells yielded roughly 120 million unique TCR beta sequences. Whole-study results and caveats: Cytomegalovirus-associated status was assigned to more than 150 TCR beta chains. Usually a TCR sequence was rare, but some public TCRs were found in many donors.

Both 60 Vbeta primers and 13 Jbeta primers went into the PCR. This table comes from immunoSEQ multiplex PCR, and its TCRdb copy is limited to in-frame clones, with some not included. This sample's table reports some 110,000 clones. Each donor was healthy, and each was a bone marrow donor. A word on this clone: What it recognizes is unknown.

Trimming shortened V by 11 bases and J by 7 bases, and 15 bases separated the two germline ends. In germline, CDR1 is MDHEN, CDR2 SYDVKM. The CDR3 is 12 amino acids. The sequenced sample consisted of PBMCs. The rearrangement links TRBV28 to TRBJ2-1, with a possible D match to TRBD1 (6 bases). The sequence came from a man younger than 35 in good health and CMV-seronegative. The CDR3 is CAGGGGPNEQFF. As DNA, the CDR3 is TGTGCCGGGGGCGGAGGCCCTAATGAGCAGTTCTTC.